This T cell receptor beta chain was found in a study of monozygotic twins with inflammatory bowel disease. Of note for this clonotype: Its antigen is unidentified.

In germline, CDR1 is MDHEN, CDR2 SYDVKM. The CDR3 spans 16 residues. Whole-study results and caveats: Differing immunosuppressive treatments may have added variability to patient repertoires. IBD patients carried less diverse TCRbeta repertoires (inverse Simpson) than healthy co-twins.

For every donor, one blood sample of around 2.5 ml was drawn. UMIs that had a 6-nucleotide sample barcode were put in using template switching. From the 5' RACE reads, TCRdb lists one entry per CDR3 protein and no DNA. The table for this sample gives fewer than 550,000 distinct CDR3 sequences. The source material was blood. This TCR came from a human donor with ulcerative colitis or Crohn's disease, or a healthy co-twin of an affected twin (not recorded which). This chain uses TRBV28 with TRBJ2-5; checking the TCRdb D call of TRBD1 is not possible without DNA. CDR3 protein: CASSSVGTGQRETQYF.